This TCR beta chain was sequenced in a study of PD-1 blockade in classical Hodgkin lymphoma. Background on the study: Intravenous nivolumab at 3 mg/kg was given to patients every 2 weeks. Study findings and constraints: Factors driving the repertoire differences, possibly disease activity or prior therapy, remain undefined. Significant TCR diversity gains by C4D1 occurred in CD4+ but not CD8+ cells.

TCRdb's table, derived via immunoSEQ multiplex PCR, lists solely in-frame clones and lacks some. The table records approximately 150,000 clones, approximately 81% of them present only once. No patient escaped relapse after autologous stem cell transplantation, and brentuximab vedotin exposure varied. Under best response, outcomes were complete response, partial response or progressive disease. Concerning this clone: The antigen is undetermined.

This CDR3 is 14 amino acids long. Germline values: CDR1 SGHTA, CDR2 FQGTGA. V was shortened by 6 bases and J by 1 base, with 11 bases between the two germline ends. The receptor comes from a human donor with classical Hodgkin lymphoma. The sequencing here drew on peripheral blood mononuclear cells (PBMCs), taken before the second cycle of nivolumab. The chain links TRBV7-3 to TRBJ2-3; D not certain. CDR3 protein: CASSSSGGTDTQYF. The CDR3 DNA reads as TGTGCCAGCAGTTCTTCAGGAGGCACAGATACGCAGTATTTT.